This T cell receptor (beta chain) was identified in a study of cytomegalovirus exposure and HLA in healthy donors. Findings of the study overall: The later analysis indicated that the majority of CMV-associated TCR beta chains appeared HLA-restricted. What a later analysis reportedly showed was that an Asian-associated ancestry cluster had fewer N-insertions than the approximately 720-donor mean. Among the CMV-associated chains, three were confirmed in vitro as specific for CMV antigens.

This CDR3 spans 16 amino acids. Trimming took 5 bases from V and 7 from J, leaving 21 bases between them. Germline V CDR1 and CDR2: MDHEN, SYDVKM. In the PCR, 60 Vbeta and 13 Jbeta primers were used. Clones were sequenced by immunoSEQ multiplex PCR, and TCRdb holds only the in-frame ones, with some missing. The repertoire holds around 170,000 clones, with almost 80% as singletons. On this clone itself: Its matching antigen is unknown.

This chain uses TRBV28 with TRBJ2-1; a possible D gene is TRBD2 (6 bases). This TCR was recovered from a male donor in good health and CMV-seronegative. Sample: PBMCs. The chain's CDR3 is CASSTGDFGDGNEQFF. The CDR3 DNA follows: TGTGCCAGCAGTACGGGAGACTTTGGAGACGGGAATGAGCAGTTCTTC.